This T cell receptor beta chain was captured in a study of CD8 T cells in ankylosing spondylitis. In TCRdb, the 5' RACE reads were re-called with MiXCR into one record per CDR3 protein. The table shows more than 300,000 distinct CDR3 sequences, with 9.5% to 13% occurring only once. The CDR3 covers 15 residues. Per the germline V gene, CDR1 is SGHKS and CDR2 is YYEKEE (reference sequence). V dropped 3 bases and J dropped 3 bases, with 13 bases sitting between them. The source of this sequence is a female donor with ankylosing spondylitis or in good health (not recorded which). The chain recombines TRBV5-5 with TRBJ2-1; TRBD1 might be the D (5 bases). Sequenced sample: blood, either unsorted or a sorted T cell fraction (not recorded which). Here the CDR3 reads CASSWGPKFYNEQFF. For the CDR3, the DNA is TGTGCCAGCAGCTGGGGCCCTAAGTTCTACAATGAGCAGTTCTTC.